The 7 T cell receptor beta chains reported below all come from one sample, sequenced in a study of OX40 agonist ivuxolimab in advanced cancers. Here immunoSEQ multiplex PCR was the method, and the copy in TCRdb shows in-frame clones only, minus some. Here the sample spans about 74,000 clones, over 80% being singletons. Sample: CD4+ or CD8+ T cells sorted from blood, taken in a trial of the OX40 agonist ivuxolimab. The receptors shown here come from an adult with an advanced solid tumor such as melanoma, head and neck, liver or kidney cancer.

For the CDR3, the DNA is TGTGCCAGCAGCTTAAAAAGGCAAGAGACCCAGTACTTC. It is translated as CASSLKRQETQYF. The chain recombines TRBV13 with TRBJ2-5; D is unclear. The V gene lost 2 bases and the J gene lost 2 bases, with 6 bases spanning the gap. Germline V gene lookup returns CDR1 PRHDT and CDR2 FYEKMQ (reference sequence). CDR3 length equals 13 residues.

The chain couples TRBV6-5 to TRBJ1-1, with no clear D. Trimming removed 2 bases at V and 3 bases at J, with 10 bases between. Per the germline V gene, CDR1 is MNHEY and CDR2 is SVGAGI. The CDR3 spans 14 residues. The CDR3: CASSYAEADTEAFF. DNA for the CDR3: TGTGCCAGCAGTTACGCTGAGGCTGACACTGAAGCTTTCTTT.

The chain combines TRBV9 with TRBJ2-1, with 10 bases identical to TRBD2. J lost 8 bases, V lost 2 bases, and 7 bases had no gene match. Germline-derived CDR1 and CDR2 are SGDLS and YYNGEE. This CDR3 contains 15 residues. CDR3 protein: CASSVLAGGIYEQFF. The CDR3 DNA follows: TGTGCCAGCAGCGTCTTAGCGGGAGGAATTTATGAGCAGTTCTTC. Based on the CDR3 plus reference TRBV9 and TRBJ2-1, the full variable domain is DSGVTQTPKHLITATGQRVTLRCSPRSGDLSVYWYQQSLDQGLQFLIQYYNGEERAKGNILERFSAQQFPDLHSELNLSSLELGDSALYFCASSVLAGGIYEQFFGPGTRLTVL.

The CDR3 region is CASSHPTTNTGELFF. The DNA of the CDR3 is TGTGCCAGCAGCCACCCGACCACGAACACCGGGGAGCTGTTTTTT. The chain employs TRBV4-2 and TRBJ2-2; D not resolved. Trimming cost V 3 bases and J 0 bases, with 8 bases left between them. Germline CDR1 and CDR2: LGHNA and YNFKEQ. The CDR3 sequence is 15 residues long.

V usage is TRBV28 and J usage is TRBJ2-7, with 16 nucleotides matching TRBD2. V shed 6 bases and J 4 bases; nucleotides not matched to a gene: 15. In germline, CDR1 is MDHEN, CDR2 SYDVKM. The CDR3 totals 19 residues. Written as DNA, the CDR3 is TGTGCCAGCAGGCAACCCTATGGGACTAGCGGGAGGGCCTTATACGAGCAGTACTTC. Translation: CASRQPYGTSGRALYEQYF.

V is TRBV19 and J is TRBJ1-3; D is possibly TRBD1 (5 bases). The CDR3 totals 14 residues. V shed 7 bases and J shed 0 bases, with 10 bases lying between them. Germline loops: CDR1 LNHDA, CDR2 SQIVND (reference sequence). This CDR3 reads CASIPDTSGNTIYF. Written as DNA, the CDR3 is TGTGCCAGTATCCCGGACACCTCTGGAAACACCATATATTTT.

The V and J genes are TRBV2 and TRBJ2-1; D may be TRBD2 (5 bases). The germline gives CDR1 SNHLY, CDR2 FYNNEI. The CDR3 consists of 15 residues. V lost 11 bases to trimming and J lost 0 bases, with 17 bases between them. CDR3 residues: CASYPLGSSYNEQFF. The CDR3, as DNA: TGTGCCTCATATCCTTTAGGGAGCTCCTACAATGAGCAGTTCTTC.